The 10 T cell receptor beta chains presented below share a single source sample, sequenced in a study of technical replicates of blood from a handful of donors. Profiled with immunoSEQ multiplex PCR; TCRdb holds only in-frame clones, not every one. The table has 80,000 to 100,000 clones, about 96% seen once. The sequenced material came from T cells isolated from PBMCs. These receptors were collected from a human donor in good health.

This chain joins TRBV7-9 and TRBJ2-3, with TRBD2 matching 10 bases. This CDR3 is 19 amino acids long. The germline gives CDR1 SEHNR, CDR2 FQNEAQ (reference sequence). The J segment lost 1 base and the V segment lost 5 bases, leaving 15 bases of the junction unmatched. CDR3 sequence: CASSPGLAGAGTGTDTQYF. The DNA for the CDR3 is TGTGCCAGCAGCCCCGGGCTAGCGGGAGCGGGGACGGGCACAGATACGCAGTATTTT.

This clone has just one count. The V gene is TRBV13, the J gene TRBJ2-3; a possible D gene is TRBD2 (6 bases). CDR1 PRHDT and CDR2 FYEKMQ come from the germline V gene (reference sequence). The CDR3 length is 17 residues. Trimming took off 5 bases at V and 5 bases at J, with 23 bases between the two ends. CDR3: CASSAPFGGDMGDTQYF. CDR3 in DNA: TGTGCCAGCAGCGCCCCCTTCGGGGGAGATATGGGAGATACGCAGTATTTT. The whole variable domain, filled in from reference TRBV13 and TRBJ2-3, reads AAGVIQSPRHLIKEKRETATLKCYPIPRHDTVYWYQQGPGQDPQFLISFYEKMQSDKGSIPDRFSAQQFSDYHSELNMSSLELGDSALYFCASSAPFGGDMGDTQYFGPGTRLTVL.

This chain uses TRBV5-5 with TRBJ1-5; D remains ambiguous. The CDR3 is 15 residues long. Germline CDR1 reads SGHKS; CDR2 reads YYEKEE (reference sequence). Trimming removed 0 bases at V and 0 bases at J, with 7 bases between. CDR3 residues: CASSLGPYSNQPQHF. CDR3 coding DNA: TGTGCCAGCAGCTTGGGCCCCTATAGCAATCAGCCCCAGCATTTT.

This chain uses TRBV4-1 with TRBJ1-1; D remains unclear. With 2 bases removed from V and 8 bases from J, the gap between germline ends came to 9 bases. Germline CDR1 MGHRA, CDR2 YSYEKL. This CDR3 is built from 12 residues. The CDR3 coding sequence is TGCGCCAGCAGCCAACTAACAGAGGAAGCTTTCTTT. Its protein product is CASSQLTEEAFF.

This sequence joins TRBV7-9 and TRBJ1-1; D is possibly TRBD1 (5 bases). The CDR3 has 19 amino acids. Trimming took off 5 bases at V and 0 bases at J, with 25 bases between the two ends. Germline lookup yields CDR1 SEHNR and CDR2 FQNEAQ (reference sequence). CDR3 sequence: CASSPPGVEHIFLNTEAFF. The CDR3 DNA is TGTGCCAGCAGCCCCCCGGGGGTGGAACACATTTTTTTGAACACTGAAGCTTTCTTT.

V gene TRBV28 combines with J gene TRBJ2-3, with TRBD1 as a possible D gene (5 bases). Germline CDR1 and CDR2: MDHEN and SYDVKM. Trimming stripped 6 bases from V and 2 bases from J, with 9 bases between. The CDR3 has 13 amino acids. CDR3 bases: TGTGCCAGCAGGGCTGGGGCCACAGATACGCAGTATTTT. Protein product: CASRAGATDTQYF.

J is TRBJ2-3 and V is TRBV7-6; D is undetermined. The CDR3 length is 14 residues. Trimming pared 1 base from V and 2 bases from J, leaving 7 bases between. Germline-derived CDR1 and CDR2 are SGHVS and FNYEAQ. CDR3 in amino acids: CASSLDAATDTQYF. Here the CDR3 DNA reads TGTGCCAGCAGCTTAGACGCGGCCACAGATACGCAGTATTTT. Looking up the rest from reference TRBV7-6 and TRBJ2-3 gives the full variable domain: GAGVSQSPRYKVTKRGQDVALRCDPISGHVSLYWYRQALGQGPEFLTYFNYEAQQDKSGLPNDRFSAERPEGSISTLTIQRTEQRDSAMYRCASSLDAATDTQYFGPGTRLTVL.

This chain uses TRBV6-1 with TRBJ2-7, with D perhaps TRBD2 (5 bases). The CDR3 contains 13 residues. V lost 11 bases and J 7 bases, leaving 21 bases between the germline ends. Germline lookup yields CDR1 MNHNS and CDR2 SASEGT. In DNA, the CDR3 is TGTGCCGCAACGGACTTCCGAGTTGATGAGCAGTACTTC. Its translation is CAATDFRVDEQYF.

The genes are TRBV2 and TRBJ1-1; D remains unclear. This CDR3 is built from 12 residues. Germline V lookup: CDR1 SNHLY, CDR2 FYNNEI. The V and J ends lost 10 bases and 1 base respectively, with 10 bases between them. Here the CDR3 reads CATRSWNTEAFF. CDR3 bases: TGTGCCACTAGGTCGTGGAACACTGAAGCTTTCTTT.

The rearrangement uses TRBV29-1 and TRBJ2-3, with D perhaps matching TRBD1 (6 bases). Trimming took off 6 bases at V and 4 bases at J, with 8 bases between the two ends. Germline-derived CDR1 and CDR2 are SQVTM and ANQGSEA. The CDR3 is 11 residues long. CDR3 loop: CSVDRSDTQYF. CDR3 coding DNA: TGCAGCGTCGACAGGTCAGATACGCAGTATTTT.